The rows below give T cell receptor beta chains drawn from one sample of a study of control samples from healthy donors and cancer patients. Some clones are missing from TCRdb's copy, which holds only in-frame ones; the method was immunoSEQ multiplex PCR. The sample contains 170,000 or so clones, around 96% of which appear only once. The sample was blood. Every receptor here comes from a woman aged 40 to 50 in good health. CDR3s include the opening cysteine and the closing phenylalanine or tryptophan. Each record gives: D gene, V gene, clone size, J gene, CDR3 protein, CDR3 DNA. A D gene is named only where the DNA matches it firmly. Size values are once, few and many counts, or a class for expanded clones, and some rows have none.

NA	TRBV6-2/TRBV6-3	NA	TRBJ2-7	CASSYSGNRDWTYEQYF	TGTGCCAGCAGTTACTCGGGAAACCGGGACTGGACCTACGAGCAGTACTTC
TRBD2	TRBV5-4	NA	TRBJ2-7	CASSLGTSVSYEQYF	TGTGCCAGCAGCTTGGGGACTAGTGTTTCCTACGAGCAGTACTTC
NA	TRBV20-1	NA	TRBJ1-5	CSARDTEDQHF	TGCAGTGCTAGAGATACGGAAGACCAGCATTTT
TRBD2	TRBV5-1	NA	TRBJ2-2	CASSLGLAGAGSPGELFF	TGCGCCAGCAGCCTGGGACTAGCGGGAGCCGGGAGTCCCGGGGAGCTGTTTTTT
TRBD1	TRBV27	NA	TRBJ2-7	CATDDDRDSEQYF	TGTGCCACCGACGACGACAGGGACAGCGAGCAGTACTTC
NA	TRBV7-2	NA	TRBJ1-2	CASSLERGGGYTF	TGTGCCAGCAGCTTAGAGCGCGGCGGGGGCTACACCTTC
NA	TRBV24-1	once	TRBJ1-2	CATSDGTEVEGYTF	TGTGCCACCAGTGACGGGACCGAGGTTGAAGGCTACACCTTC
NA	TRBV4-2	NA	TRBJ1-2	CASSRDGQSTNYGYTF	TGTGCCAGCAGCCGCGACGGTCAATCTACTAACTATGGCTACACCTTC
TRBD2	TRBV6-2/TRBV6-3	NA	TRBJ2-1	CASSYSGGSEEQFF	TGTGCCAGCAGTTACTCGGGCGGGAGCGAAGAGCAGTTCTTC
NA	TRBV12-3/TRBV12-4	NA	TRBJ1-1	CASSSVAYTEAFF	TGTGCCAGCAGTTCCGTGGCGTACACTGAAGCTTTCTTT
TRBD1	TRBV6-5	NA	TRBJ2-7	CASRPSDRGFHVAYF	TGTGCCAGCAGGCCTTCGGACAGGGGTTTTCACGTCGCGTACTTC
TRBD1	TRBV7-9	NA	TRBJ1-2	CASLTGVSGYTF	TGTGCCAGCCTGACAGGGGTCTCGGGCTACACCTTC
TRBD1	TRBV27	NA	TRBJ1-1	CASRRTRGTEAFF	TGTGCCAGCAGAAGGACCAGGGGGACTGAAGCTTTCTTT
NA	TRBV5-4	NA	TRBJ2-5	CASSPGMRQGGTQYF	TGTGCCAGCAGCCCCGGGATGAGGCAGGGAGGGACCCAGTACTTC
NA	TRBV18	NA	TRBJ1-1	CATRDSGNTEAFF	TGTGCCACCCGGGACTCCGGGAACACTGAAGCTTTCTTT